A selection of T cell receptor beta chains follows, all from one sample in a study of OX40 agonist ivuxolimab in advanced cancers. Method: immunoSEQ multiplex PCR; TCRdb's copy keeps in-frame clones and lacks some. Counted here are roughly 68,000 clones, around 90% occurring once; the ten biggest clones make up roughly 1%. This sample comprised CD4+ or CD8+ T cells sorted from blood, obtained in a trial of the OX40 agonist ivuxolimab. The receptors derive from an adult with an advanced solid tumor such as melanoma, head and neck, liver or kidney cancer. Both conserved end residues are part of each CDR3. Each record gives: clone size, J gene, V gene, D gene, CDR3 protein, CDR3 DNA. The D gene is left open where the match is weak. Size values are once, few and many counts, or a class for expanded clones, and some rows have none.

abundance: once; j_gene: TRBJ2-3; v_gene: TRBV11-3; d_gene: .; CDR3aa: CASSLVPTDTQYF; CDR3nt: TGTGCCAGCAGCTTAGTGCCAACAGATACGCAGTATTTT
abundance: once; j_gene: TRBJ1-1; v_gene: TRBV6-5; d_gene: .; CDR3aa: CASSYRNGEAFF; CDR3nt: TGTGCCAGCAGTTACCGAAATGGTGAAGCTTTCTTT
abundance: .; j_gene: TRBJ2-5; v_gene: TRBV5-1; d_gene: .; CDR3aa: CASSLDGNWETQYF; CDR3nt: TGCGCCAGCAGCTTGGACGGGAATTGGGAGACCCAGTACTTC
abundance: .; j_gene: TRBJ1-1; v_gene: TRBV6-5; d_gene: TRBD1; CDR3aa: CASSSGTGRSEAFF; CDR3nt: TGTGCCAGCAGTTCCGGGACAGGGCGGTCTGAAGCTTTCTTT
abundance: .; j_gene: TRBJ2-3; v_gene: TRBV11-2; d_gene: .; CDR3aa: CASSLDDFSTDTQYF; CDR3nt: TGTGCCAGCAGCCTCGACGATTTTAGCACAGATACGCAGTATTTT
abundance: .; j_gene: TRBJ2-5; v_gene: TRBV25-1; d_gene: .; CDR3aa: CASSKWVGSQETQYF; CDR3nt: TGTGCCAGCAGTAAATGGGTTGGCAGCCAAGAGACCCAGTACTTC
abundance: once; j_gene: TRBJ2-7; v_gene: TRBV7-9; d_gene: .; CDR3aa: CASSLGLSYEQYF; CDR3nt: TGTGCCAGCAGCTTAGGGCTATCCTACGAGCAGTACTTC
abundance: .; j_gene: TRBJ2-7; v_gene: TRBV11-3; d_gene: TRBD2; CDR3aa: CASRGSGRSYEQYF; CDR3nt: TGTGCCAGCAGGGGCAGCGGGAGGTCTTACGAGCAGTACTTC
abundance: .; j_gene: TRBJ2-1; v_gene: TRBV21-1; d_gene: .; CDR3aa: CASSKRLSAGGGWGNEQFF; CDR3nt: TGTGCCAGCAGCAAACGTCTCTCGGCGGGAGGAGGGTGGGGAAATGAGCAGTTCTTC
abundance: .; j_gene: TRBJ2-3; v_gene: TRBV6-1; d_gene: .; CDR3aa: CASSQQGSTDTQYF; CDR3nt: TGTGCCAGCAGTCAGCAGGGCAGCACAGATACGCAGTATTTT
abundance: .; j_gene: TRBJ1-2; v_gene: TRBV6-1; d_gene: .; CDR3aa: CASSNYGYTF; CDR3nt: TGTGCCAGCAGCAATTATGGCTACACCTTC
abundance: .; j_gene: TRBJ1-2; v_gene: TRBV7-9; d_gene: .; CDR3aa: CASSATQVPGYGYTF; CDR3nt: TGTGCCAGCAGCGCCACACAGGTCCCCGGATATGGCTACACCTTC
abundance: .; j_gene: TRBJ2-2; v_gene: TRBV11-2; d_gene: .; CDR3aa: CASSFQSATGELFF; CDR3nt: TGTGCCAGCAGCTTCCAATCTGCCACCGGGGAGCTGTTTTTT
abundance: .; j_gene: TRBJ1-2; v_gene: TRBV2; d_gene: .; CDR3aa: CASSVQINYGYTF; CDR3nt: TGTGCCAGCAGTGTTCAAATTAACTATGGCTACACCTTC
abundance: .; j_gene: TRBJ2-6; v_gene: TRBV6-1; d_gene: .; CDR3aa: CASTTQGGANVLTF; CDR3nt: TGTGCCAGCACTACACAGGGAGGGGCCAACGTCCTGACTTTC
abundance: .; j_gene: TRBJ2-3; v_gene: TRBV11-2; d_gene: TRBD2; CDR3aa: CASSSRLAGVSDTQYF; CDR3nt: TGTGCCAGCAGCTCTCGACTAGCGGGAGTTTCAGATACGCAGTATTTT
abundance: .; j_gene: TRBJ1-2; v_gene: TRBV18; d_gene: TRBD1; CDR3aa: CASSPTGTGFGYGYTF; CDR3nt: TGTGCCAGCTCACCGACCGGGACAGGGTTTGGCTATGGCTACACCTTC
abundance: .; j_gene: TRBJ2-7; v_gene: TRBV7-3; d_gene: .; CDR3aa: CASSLSRGLEQYF; CDR3nt: TGTGCCAGCAGCTTATCTAGGGGGTTGGAGCAGTACTTC